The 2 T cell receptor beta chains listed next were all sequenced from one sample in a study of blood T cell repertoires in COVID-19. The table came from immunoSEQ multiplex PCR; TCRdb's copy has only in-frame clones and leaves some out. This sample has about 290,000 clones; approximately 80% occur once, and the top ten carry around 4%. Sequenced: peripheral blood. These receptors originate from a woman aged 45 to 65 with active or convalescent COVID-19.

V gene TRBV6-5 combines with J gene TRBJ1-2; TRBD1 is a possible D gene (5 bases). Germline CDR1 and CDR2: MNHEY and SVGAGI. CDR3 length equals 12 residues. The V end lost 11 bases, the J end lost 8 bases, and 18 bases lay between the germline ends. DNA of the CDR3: TGTGCCGGACACAGGATCCCCGAGGGCTACACCTTC. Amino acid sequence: CAGHRIPEGYTF.

The CDR3 loop reads CASSSPDREVYTQYF. The DNA for the CDR3 is TGTGCCAGCAGCTCCCCGGACAGGGAGGTCTATACCCAGTACTTC. The genes are TRBV7-2 and TRBJ2-5, with 8 bases lining up with TRBD1. The CDR3 consists of 15 residues. J was trimmed by 8 bases and V by 4 bases; bases with no gene match: 12. In germline, CDR1 is SGHTA, CDR2 FQGNSA.